The entry below describes one T cell receptor beta chain. The target of this receptor is not known. Within one base of it there is no much larger clone, and no base qualities were kept. This record comes from a study of blood T cell repertoires in COVID-19 (dated by TCRdb to about 2020). For the wider study: Samples covering the acute and convalescent phases of COVID-19 were provided by collaborators in the United States, Italy and Spain. A de-identified subject ID, COVID-19 status, age in years and sex were almost always included in the sample metadata. Subjects who had been exposed to COVID-19, were actively infected with it, or had recovered from it provided the deeply sampled blood TCRbeta repertoires that made up the dataset. Where available, HLA class I and class II types were obtained from metadata supplied by the sample provider rather than from assay-based typing. The repertoires were released in a freely available public database intended as a resource for research on the immune response to SARS-CoV-2. The prospective study material was composed of cDNA or gDNA derived from T cells, B-cell-depleted T cells, or PBMCs. The samples were drawn from two sources: the first 160 participants of the ongoing ImmuneRACE study, and 1,200 or so subjects contributed by 6 global collaborators.

TCRbeta CDR3 regions were amplified from genomic DNA by means of the immunoSEQ Assay, a bias-controlled multiplex PCR. Processing in the source paper ran as follows. The number of nucleated cells in each sample was estimated from the amplification of reference gene primers within the assay. Sequence reads were collapsed and filtered to measure the absolute abundance of every unique TCRbeta CDR3 rearrangement. For each sample, productive Simpson clonality was calculated as the square root of Simpson's diversity index across productive rearrangements. TCRdb carries this immuneACCESS record with in-frame sequences only. Its versions omit some clonotypes, under half of them owing to an unresolved V gene in the studies checked, with the rest unexplained. The V and J calls and clone size were taken over from that table, and D and trimming were inferred from the DNA. For this sample the table gives 150,000 to 200,000 clones, of which over 80% were detected only once. Roughly 9% of the sample lies in the top ten.

What the authors observed across the whole study: The amount of clinical and demographic metadata varied by source and participant and was provided uncurated.

The germline ends are 13 bases apart after V is trimmed by 5 bases and J by 7 bases. For CDR1 and CDR2, the germline V gene lists KGHSH and LQKENI. The CDR3 numbers 13 residues from cysteine through phenylalanine. The DNA shown is the 39-base CDR3, in frame from base 1. The collaborating institutions used their own protocols to collect whole blood in K2EDTA tubes. For TCRbeta analysis, collaborators shipped samples in one of three forms: frozen whole blood, isolated PBMCs, or DNA extracted from either of those sample types. The sample consisted of peripheral blood. This sequence uses TRBV18 and TRBJ2-3, with the D gene not clear enough to name. The TCR sequence derives from a woman older than 75 with active or convalescent COVID-19. The DNA sequence follows: TGTGCCAGCTCAGCCCCATCCAGTTATACGCAGTATTTT. Translated, this is CASSAPSSYTQYF.